Reported below is one T cell receptor (beta chain). The entry originates in a study of identifying expanded T cells in peripheral blood. From germline, CDR1 is SGHTA and CDR2 FQGNSA. CDR3 length: 15 residues. Trimming took off 1 base at V and 4 bases at J, with 11 bases between the two ends. Method: immunoSEQ multiplex PCR; TCRdb's copy keeps in-frame clones and lacks some. The data hold about 90,000 clones, with more than 75% observed a single time. Sequencing input: blood. The clonotype originates from a person aged 18 to 75 in good health. The rearrangement uses TRBV7-2 and TRBJ1-3; D gene unclear. The CDR3 loop is CASSLGGLTGNTIYF. In nucleotides, the CDR3 is TGTGCCAGCAGCTTAGGAGGGCTAACCGGAAACACCATATATTTT.